This entry lists 23 T cell receptor beta chains sequenced from one sample in a study of spatial heterogeneity in lung cancer. As for time point: blood at routine non-recurrence follow-up after resection. TCRdb re-analysed the 5' RACE reads in MiXCR, keeping a single row per CDR3 protein. The sample yields about 70,000 distinct CDR3 sequences, nearly 9% seen once. Material: PBMCs, obtained at follow-up. The receptors stem from a female donor with early-stage non-small cell lung cancer.

The rearrangement uses TRBV11-2 and TRBJ2-5; D may be TRBD2 (6 bases). Per germline, CDR1 SGHAT and CDR2 FQNNGV. Between the trimmed V and J ends, which lost 5 bases and 4 bases, there was a span of 14 bases. CDR3 size: 14 residues. The CDR3 protein is CASSALGGRETQYF. CDR3 DNA sequence: TGTGCCAGCAGCGCTCTGGGGGGACGAGAGACCCAGTACTTC.

This clonotype was observed at least ten times. The J gene is TRBJ1-2, the V gene TRBV6-6; D is unresolved. CDR3 length: 15 amino acids. Germline V gene sequence: CDR1 MNHNY, CDR2 SVGAGI (reference sequence). Between the trimmed V and J ends, which lost 0 bases and 2 bases, there was a span of 10 bases. DNA for the CDR3: TGTGCCAGCAGTTACTCGTCGGATGGGAACTATGGCTACACCTTC. Its protein is CASSYSSDGNYGYTF.

The sample holds many counts of this clonotype. The chain links TRBV29-1 to TRBJ1-1; TRBD1 matches at 8 bases. The germline V gene encodes CDR1 SQVTM and CDR2 ANQGSEA. CDR3 size: 12 residues. J lost 3 bases, V lost 6 bases, and 3 bases had no gene match. CDR3 DNA: TGCAGCGTGGAGACAGGGGACACTGAAGCTTTCTTT. It translates to CSVETGDTEAFF.

This chain uses TRBV27 with TRBJ2-2; the D is unclear. Per the germline V gene, CDR1 is MNHEY and CDR2 is SMNVEV (reference sequence). Trimming pared 7 bases from V and 5 bases from J, leaving 14 bases between. The CDR3 is 14 residues long. The CDR3 sequence is CASKRVLLTGELFF. The CDR3 nucleotides are TGTGCCAGCAAAAGGGTCCTCCTTACCGGGGAGCTGTTTTTT.

This chain links TRBV20-1 with TRBJ2-7; no firm D call. This CDR3 has 13 residues. Trimming pared 6 bases from V and 3 bases from J, leaving 15 bases between. The germline V gene encodes CDR1 DFQATT and CDR2 SNEGSKA (reference sequence). CDR3 region: CSASRVAGYEQYF. DNA of the CDR3: TGCAGTGCCTCTAGGGTAGCTGGCTACGAGCAGTACTTC.

The chain uses TRBV7-3 and TRBJ2-3, with 11 bases that match TRBD2. V was pared by 1 base and J by 14 bases, with 11 bases of the junction left unmatched. The CDR3 is 15 amino acids. Germline V lookup: CDR1 SGHTA, CDR2 FQGTGA. The CDR3 sequence is CASSLMGTSGPPVYF. CDR3 nucleotides: TGTGCCAGCAGCTTAATGGGGACTAGCGGCCCCCCGGTGTATTTT.

With regard to this clonotype: This could be a read error, since a much larger clone is one nucleotide away. J is TRBJ1-1 and V is TRBV28; D perhaps matches TRBD1 (5 bases). From germline, CDR1 is MDHEN and CDR2 SYDVKM. The CDR3 spans 11 residues. The CDR3 sequence is CVSSSWQGAFF. CDR3 DNA sequence: TGTGTCAGCAGTTCCTGGCAGGGAGCTTTCTTT.

This clonotype was picked up many times. J is TRBJ1-5 and V is TRBV7-2; the match to TRBD1 covers 8 bases. CDR3 length: 15 residues. J gave up 3 bases and V 4 bases, and 5 bases lay outside the gene matches. Germline CDR1 reads SGHTA; CDR2 reads FQGNSA. As DNA, the CDR3 is TGTGCCAGCAGCTCCTGGGACAGGTTCAATCAGCCCCAGCATTTT. Translating it yields CASSSWDRFNQPQHF.

This clonotype was observed at least ten times. The rearrangement uses TRBV18 and TRBJ1-2; a weak D match, TRBD1 (5 bases). The CDR3 runs to 13 residues. Germline V CDR1 and CDR2: KGHSH, LQKENI. The ends were cut back, 3 bases at V and 8 bases at J, with 13 bases in the middle. CDR3 sequence (DNA): TGTGCCAGCTCACCGGGGCAGTATCAAGGCTACACCTTC. Its translation: CASSPGQYQGYTF.

The chain employs TRBV7-8 and TRBJ1-2, with D perhaps matching TRBD1 (6 bases). The CDR3 is made up of 14 amino acids. Germline loops: CDR1 SGHVS, CDR2 FQNEAQ. Trimming removed 5 bases from V and 1 base from J, with 11 bases in between. As DNA, the CDR3 is TGTGCCAGCAGCCCCAGGACAGTTAACTATGGCTACACCTTC. Protein product: CASSPRTVNYGYTF.

This clonotype came up many times. The CDR3 is CASSFGPEPGEQYF. The DNA of the CDR3 is TGTGCCAGCAGTTTCGGCCCAGAGCCGGGTGAGCAGTACTTC. The V call is TRBV6-5, the J call TRBJ2-7; D is unclear. V was clipped by 4 bases and J by 7 bases, with 17 bases between them. This CDR3 is 14 amino acids long. Germline V gives CDR1 MNHEY, CDR2 SVGAGI.

This clonotype was observed at least ten times. The chain carries TRBV20-1 and TRBJ2-7; maybe TRBD2 (6 bases). Trimming cost V 6 bases and J 1 base, with 16 bases left between them. Germline CDR1 is DFQATT and CDR2 is SNEGSKA (reference sequence). This CDR3 is built from 14 residues. Here the CDR3 reads CSAPGVAESYEQYF. The CDR3, as DNA: TGCAGTGCACCTGGGGTAGCGGAATCCTACGAGCAGTACTTC.

The V gene is TRBV5-1, the J gene TRBJ2-3; a weak D match, TRBD2 (5 bases). The ends were cut back, 3 bases at V and 0 bases at J, with 14 bases in the middle. The CDR3 is 16 amino acids. The germline V gene encodes CDR1 SGHRS and CDR2 YFSETQ. In nucleotides, the CDR3 is TGCGCCAGCAGCTCCGGGGTCACACTAAGCACAGATACGCAGTATTTT. Protein: CASSSGVTLSTDTQYF.

Ten or more counts support this clonotype. This chain connects TRBV7-2 to TRBJ2-1, with D possibly TRBD2 on 7 matching bases. V was trimmed by 5 bases and J by 5 bases, leaving 16 bases between them. This CDR3 region has 15 residues. Germline V gives CDR1 SGHTA, CDR2 FQGNSA. CDR3 sequence reads: CASSRGGGGHNEQFF. The CDR3 bases are TGTGCCAGCAGCCGGGGAGGGGGAGGTCACAATGAGCAGTTCTTC. Supplemented by reference TRBV7-2 and TRBJ2-1, the full variable domain reads GAGVSQSPSNKVTEKGKDVELRCDPISGHTALYWYRQSLGQGLEFLIYFQGNSAPDKSGLPSDRFSAERTGGSVSTLTIQRTQQEDSAVYLCASSRGGGGHNEQFFGPGTRLTVL.

This clonotype was observed at least ten times. The chain uses TRBV6-2 or TRBV6-3 and TRBJ2-1; 15 bases map to TRBD2. This CDR3 has 15 amino acids. Unmatched junction bases numbered 2, after V lost 2 bases and J lost 9 bases. Germline assignment: CDR1 MNHEY and CDR2 SVGEGT. The CDR3 sequence: CASSYPGLAGGEQFF. The CDR3 bases are TGTGCCAGCAGTTACCCGGGACTAGCGGGAGGTGAGCAGTTCTTC.

The rearrangement uses TRBV4-2 and TRBJ2-1; perhaps TRBD2 as D (6 bases). The CDR3 covers 16 residues. V dropped 3 bases and J dropped 3 bases, with 15 bases sitting between them. Per the germline V gene, CDR1 is LGHNA and CDR2 is YNFKEQ. In DNA form, the CDR3 reads TGTGCCAGCAGCCAGCTGACGGGACTCAACTACAATGAGCAGTTCTTC. Its translation is CASSQLTGLNYNEQFF.

This clonotype was detected many times. The chain uses TRBV7-3 and TRBJ2-1; 8 bases align to TRBD2. The V segment lost 3 bases and the J segment 2 bases; nucleotides outside the gene matches: 3. The CDR3 length is 15 residues. Looked up from germline, CDR1 is SGHTA and CDR2 is FQGTGA. CDR3 protein: CASSFIGGAYNEQFF. The CDR3 DNA is TGTGCCAGCAGCTTCATCGGGGGGGCCTACAATGAGCAGTTCTTC.

The genes are TRBV12-3 or TRBV12-4 and TRBJ2-1; D might be TRBD1 (6 bases). The CDR3 is 12 amino acids. V shed 6 bases and J shed 6 bases, with 9 bases lying between them. CDR3 DNA sequence: TGTGCCAGCAGCTCGGACAGCAATGAGCAGTTCTTC. The encoded protein is CASSSDSNEQFF.

Only a few counts were recorded for this clonotype. The V call is TRBV11-2, the J call TRBJ2-1; D is unresolved. CDR1 and CDR2 (germline): SGHAT, FQNNGV. Trimming pared 1 base from V and 5 bases from J, leaving 12 bases between. The CDR3 covers 15 residues. DNA for the CDR3: TGTGCCAGCAGCTTAGGCCCCGGGTTAGACAATGAGCAGTTCTTC. The encoded protein is CASSLGPGLDNEQFF.

This clonotype was observed many times. This sequence joins TRBV6-1 and TRBJ1-1; weak D call: TRBD1 (6 bases). The CDR3 is 13 amino acids. Trimming left V 6 bases short and J 11 bases short, with 19 bases between. CDR1 and CDR2 (germline): MNHNS, SASEGT. In DNA, the CDR3 is TGTGCCAGCAGCGCAACTACGGGGGCCGGGGCTTTCTTT. Its protein is CASSATTGAGAFF.

Comments on this clonotype: One base away lies a much larger clone, so this may be a sequencing read error. This chain connects TRBV30 to TRBJ1-5; D gene unclear. Germline CDR1 is GTSNPN and CDR2 is SVGIG (reference sequence). Deletions cut 0 bases from V and 0 bases from J, with 3 bases between. CDR3 length: 13 residues. DNA of the CDR3: TGTGCCTGGAGTGTATGTAGCAATCAGCCCCAGCATTTT. Residues: CAWSVCSNQPQHF.

This clonotype was detected many times. This chain joins TRBV19 and TRBJ2-1; D gene unclear. V was clipped by 6 bases and J by 9 bases, with 24 bases between them. The length of the CDR3 is 16 residues. Germline CDR1 is LNHDA and CDR2 is SQIVND (reference sequence). Here the CDR3 DNA reads TGTGCCAGTAGCCGACTCCGGGCCCCTACTGTCGGTGAGCAGTTCTTC. Translated, it gives CASSRLRAPTVGEQFF.

This clonotype was observed a few times. This chain links TRBV7-2 with TRBJ2-3; TRBD2 agrees at 10 bases. The CDR3 runs 15 residues. Trimming removed 0 bases from V and 9 bases from J; junction bases left unmatched: 6. Per the germline V gene, CDR1 is SGHTA and CDR2 is FQGNSA. For the CDR3, the DNA is TGTGCCAGCAGCTTAGCGATAGCGGGAGGCGGCACGCAGTATTTT. Protein sequence: CASSLAIAGGGTQYF.